The rows below give T cell receptor beta chains drawn from one sample of a study of regulatory T cells in long-lasting Graves disease. One entry per CDR3 protein results from TCRdb running MiXCR on the multiplex PCR reads. This sample has a few hundred thousand distinct CDR3 sequences; 22% occur once, and the top ten carry just over 55%. Sequenced material: peripheral blood mononuclear cells (PBMCs), taken when the disease was refractory, from a patient treated with antithyroid drugs. These receptors were obtained from a female donor with Graves disease. CDR3s include the opening cysteine and the closing phenylalanine or tryptophan. Fields, in order: J gene, CDR3 length, clone size, D gene, V gene, CDR3 protein, CDR3 DNA. A D gene is named only where the DNA matches it firmly. Rows may omit the clone size; those that give it use once, few, many or a size class.

J: TRBJ1-2; length: 13; size: many; D: -; V: TRBV12-3/TRBV12-4; CDR3: CASRGSGIYGYTF; DNA: TGTGCCAGCAGAGGCTCCGGGATCTATGGCTACACCTTC
J: TRBJ1-2; length: 12; size: many; D: -; V: TRBV28; CDR3: CASTNSDYGYTF; DNA: TGTGCCAGCACTAACAGCGACTATGGCTACACCTTC
J: TRBJ2-5; length: 15; size: few; D: -; V: TRBV9; CDR3: CASSPFDGGGETQYF; DNA: TGTGCCAGCAGCCCATTTGATGGGGGCGGGGAGACCCAGTACTTC
J: TRBJ1-1; length: 15; size: few; D: -; V: TRBV3-1; CDR3: CASSQEGGVEVGAFF; DNA: TGTGCCAGCAGCCAAGAAGGAGGGGTGGAGGTTGGAGCTTTCTTT
J: TRBJ2-5; length: 15; size: -; D: -; V: TRBV18; CDR3: CASSPTRGGGETQYF; DNA: TGTGCCAGCTCACCAACGCGGGGCGGAGGGGAGACCCAGTACTTC
J: TRBJ2-2; length: 16; size: few; D: -; V: TRBV7-2; CDR3: CASSLEASWNTGELFF; DNA: TGTGCCAGCAGCTTAGAGGCTAGCTGGAACACCGGGGAGCTGTTTTTT
J: TRBJ2-7; length: 16; size: many; D: TRBD1; V: TRBV28; CDR3: CASSSQADRGPYEQYF; DNA: TGTGCCAGCAGTTCACAAGCGGACAGGGGGCCCTACGAGCAGTACTTC
J: TRBJ2-6; length: 16; size: few; D: -; V: TRBV5-1; CDR3: CASSLALGSGANVLTF; DNA: TGCGCCAGCAGCTTGGCCTTGGGGTCAGGGGCCAACGTCCTGACTTTC
J: TRBJ2-3; length: 17; size: -; D: -; V: TRBV2; CDR3: CASSVRLVAFGTDTQYF; DNA: TGTGCCAGCAGTGTCCGACTAGTAGCTTTCGGCACAGATACGCAGTATTTT
J: TRBJ1-1; length: 14; size: many; D: -; V: TRBV29-1; CDR3: CSVEEVGRGTEAFF; DNA: TGCAGCGTCGAGGAGGTGGGCAGGGGCACTGAAGCTTTCTTT
J: TRBJ2-7; length: 13; size: many; D: -; V: TRBV7-3; CDR3: CASSPQGQDEQYF; DNA: TGTGCCAGCAGCCCCCAGGGGCAGGACGAGCAGTACTTC
J: TRBJ1-5; length: 16; size: few; D: TRBD1; V: TRBV20-1; CDR3: CSALHGMWTGTQPQHF; DNA: TGCAGTGCTCTTCATGGAATGTGGACAGGGACTCAGCCCCAGCATTTT
J: TRBJ2-5; length: 16; size: many; D: TRBD1; V: TRBV12-3/TRBV12-4; CDR3: CASSNTGTGGRETQYF; DNA: TGTGCCAGCAGTAATACCGGGACAGGGGGTCGGGAGACCCAGTACTTC
J: TRBJ2-5; length: 14; size: -; D: -; V: TRBV29-1; CDR3: CSVEERGRAETQYF; DNA: TGCAGCGTTGAGGAAAGGGGGAGGGCAGAGACCCAGTACTTC
J: TRBJ1-5; length: 19; size: few; D: -; V: TRBV6-2/TRBV6-3; CDR3: CASSYSTTIVYRGNQPQHF; DNA: TGTGCCAGCAGTTACTCGACTACGATCGTGTACAGGGGCAATCAGCCCCAGCATTTT
J: TRBJ2-7; length: 20; size: many; D: TRBD2; V: TRBV10-3; CDR3: CATSSQVVGAGGKDPYEQYF; DNA: TGTGCCACCTCGAGTCAGGTCGTAGGGGCGGGAGGGAAGGACCCCTACGAGCAGTACTTC
J: TRBJ2-7; length: 15; size: few; D: -; V: TRBV7-3; CDR3: CASSLNGGDVHEQYF; DNA: TGTGCCAGCAGCTTAAACGGAGGGGACGTCCACGAGCAGTACTTC